One and the same sample provided the 12 T cell receptor beta chains below, sequenced in a study of Graves' ophthalmopathy and Graves' hyperthyroidism. The study amplified TCR beta CDR3 regions using RNA transcripts. Second-round multiplex PCR followed a first-round RT-PCR using HTBI primers. TCRdb re-analysed the multiplex PCR reads in MiXCR, keeping a single row per CDR3 protein. The sample lists 230,000 or so distinct CDR3 sequences; around 45% were seen once. The sample consisted of peripheral blood. The receptors come from an adult man with Graves' ophthalmopathy.

On this clonotype itself: Because it lacks the conserved phenylalanine or tryptophan at the end, this CDR3 is likely a read error. Because the CDR3's place on the DNA is in doubt, the DNA is left out and the CDR3 is given as listed by TCRdb. V usage is TRBV19 and J usage is TRBJ2-6; TRBD1, as called in the table, went unchecked against the DNA. From germline, CDR1 is LNHDA and CDR2 SQIVND (reference sequence). The CDR3 extends over 10 residues, inclusive of both ends. The CDR3 loop reads CASSMGHGTY.

This clonotype appeared a single time. The rearrangement uses TRBV9 and TRBJ2-7; 8 bases align to TRBD2. Germline V lookup: CDR1 SGDLS, CDR2 YYNGEE. The junction had 5 bases not matched to a gene; V was cut back by 3 bases and J by 3 bases. CDR3 length: 14 amino acids. The CDR3 here is CASSAGGGYYEQYF. CDR3 DNA sequence: TGTGCCAGCAGCGCCGGGGGGGGATACTACGAGCAGTACTTC.

At least ten counts were recorded for this clonotype. CDR3 DNA: TGCAGCGTCAGGGACAGTTACGAGCAGTACTTC. Translating gives CSVRDSYEQYF. The chain couples TRBV29-1 to TRBJ2-7; 7 nucleotides match TRBD1. In germline, CDR1 is SQVTM, CDR2 ANQGSEA. The CDR3 covers 11 residues. J was trimmed by 4 bases and V by 6 bases; bases with no gene match: 3.

This clonotype was observed a handful of times. The V call is TRBV19, the J call TRBJ1-6; 7 bases line up with TRBD1. The CDR3 runs 18 residues. The V and J ends lost 5 bases and 6 bases, in that order; junction bases with no gene match: 16. In germline, CDR1 is LNHDA, CDR2 SQIVND (reference sequence). This chain's CDR3 is CASSDRPSGTAFNSPLHF. In DNA form, the CDR3 reads TGTGCCAGTAGTGATCGTCCCTCCGGGACAGCCTTTAATTCACCCCTCCACTTT.

This clonotype was seen only a few times. The gene calls are TRBV9 and TRBJ1-6; no firm D call. Germline-derived CDR1 and CDR2 are SGDLS and YYNGEE. The CDR3 consists of 16 residues. With 5 bases removed from V and 0 bases from J, the gap between germline ends came to 12 bases. The CDR3 region is CASSLEGSSYNSPLHF. CDR3 in DNA: TGTGCCAGCAGTCTCGAAGGGAGCTCCTATAATTCACCCCTCCACTTT.

This clonotype was seen many times. The chain is built from TRBV29-1 and TRBJ2-6; 8 positions match TRBD1. The CDR3 is 15 amino acids. The V segment lost 3 bases and the J segment 2 bases; nucleotides outside the gene matches: 3. Germline V gives CDR1 SQVTM, CDR2 ANQGSEA. CDR3 DNA sequence: TGCAGCGTTGAGACAGGGGTGACTGGGGCCAACGTCCTGACTTTC. Protein sequence: CSVETGVTGANVLTF.

The J gene is TRBJ2-2, the V gene TRBV7-9, with 8 bases that match TRBD1. The trim removed 3 bases at V and 4 bases at J, leaving 7 bases unmatched. This CDR3 comprises 16 residues. The germline V gene encodes CDR1 SEHNR and CDR2 FQNEAQ (reference sequence). This chain's CDR3 is CASSLYQGAVTGELFF. For the CDR3, the DNA is TGTGCCAGCAGCTTGTATCAGGGGGCTGTCACCGGGGAGCTGTTTTTT. The full variable domain, its missing parts supplied by reference TRBV7-9 and TRBJ2-2, is DTGVSQNPRHKITKRGQNVTFRCDPISEHNRLYWYRQTLGQGPEFLTYFQNEAQLEKSRLLSDRFSAERPKGSFSTLEIQRTEQGDSAMYLCASSLYQGAVTGELFFGEGSRLTVL.

This clonotype was detected only a few times. The chain has TRBV15 and TRBJ1-1, with 8 bases identical to TRBD1. The CDR3 has 15 amino acids. The germline CDR1 and CDR2 sequences are LNHNV and YYDKDF (reference sequence). V trimming: 2 bases; J trimming: 1 base; junction bases outside the gene matches: 3. The DNA for the CDR3 is TGTGCCACCAGCAGATCGGGACAGGCGAACACTGAAGCTTTCTTT. It translates to CATSRSGQANTEAFF.

Comments on this clonotype: At one end, the junction sequence differs from germline, possibly due to a read error. V is TRBV5-6 and J is TRBJ1-2; 10 positions match TRBD1. The germline V gene encodes CDR1 SGHDT and CDR2 YYEEEE. The CDR3 loop spans 15 amino acids. The CDR3 sequence: CVSSFPGGQGDGYTF. CDR3 nucleotide sequence: TGTGTCAGCAGCTTTCCCGGTGGACAGGGGGATGGCTACACCTTC.

The sample holds many counts of this clonotype. V usage is TRBV7-2 and J usage is TRBJ1-1, with no clear D. V was pared by 2 bases and J by 1 base, with 5 bases between. CDR1 SGHTA and CDR2 FQGNSA come from the germline V gene. The CDR3 consists of 13 residues. The CDR3 nucleotides read TGTGCCAGCAGCTTACGGGAGAACACTGAAGCTTTCTTT. As protein: CASSLRENTEAFF.

This clonotype was observed a few times. A read error may account for a junction end that differs from germline. The chain links TRBV13 to TRBJ1-4; D possibly corresponds to TRBD1 (6 bases). CDR1 is PRHDT, CDR2 FYEKMQ, per germline (reference sequence). CDR3 size: 14 residues. The CDR3 loop reads CASSLSSGQEKLFF. For the CDR3, the DNA is TGCGCCAGCAGCCTCTCAAGCGGACAGGAAAAACTGTTTTTT.

The rearrangement uses TRBV11-1 and TRBJ2-7; either TRBD1 or TRBD2 may fit D (6 bases each). The V and J ends lost 5 bases and 3 bases respectively, with 11 bases between them. Per the germline V gene, CDR1 is SGHAT and CDR2 is FQDESV (reference sequence). This CDR3 has 13 amino acids. The CDR3 nucleotides are TGTGCCAGCAGCGCGGGACACGGCTACGAGCAGTACTTC. This gives the protein CASSAGHGYEQYF.